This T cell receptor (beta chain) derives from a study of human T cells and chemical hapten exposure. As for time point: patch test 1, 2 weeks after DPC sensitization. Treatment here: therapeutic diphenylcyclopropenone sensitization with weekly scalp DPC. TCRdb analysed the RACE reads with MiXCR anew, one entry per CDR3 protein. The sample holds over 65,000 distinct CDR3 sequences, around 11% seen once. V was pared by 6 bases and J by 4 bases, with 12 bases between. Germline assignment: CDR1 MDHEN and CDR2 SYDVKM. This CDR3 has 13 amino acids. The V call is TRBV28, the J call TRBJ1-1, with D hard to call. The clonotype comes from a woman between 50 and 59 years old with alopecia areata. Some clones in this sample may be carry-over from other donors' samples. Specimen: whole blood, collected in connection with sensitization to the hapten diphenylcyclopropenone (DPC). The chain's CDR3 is CASRSHGRTEAFF. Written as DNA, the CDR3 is TGTGCCAGCAGGTCACACGGACGCACTGAAGCTTTCTTT.